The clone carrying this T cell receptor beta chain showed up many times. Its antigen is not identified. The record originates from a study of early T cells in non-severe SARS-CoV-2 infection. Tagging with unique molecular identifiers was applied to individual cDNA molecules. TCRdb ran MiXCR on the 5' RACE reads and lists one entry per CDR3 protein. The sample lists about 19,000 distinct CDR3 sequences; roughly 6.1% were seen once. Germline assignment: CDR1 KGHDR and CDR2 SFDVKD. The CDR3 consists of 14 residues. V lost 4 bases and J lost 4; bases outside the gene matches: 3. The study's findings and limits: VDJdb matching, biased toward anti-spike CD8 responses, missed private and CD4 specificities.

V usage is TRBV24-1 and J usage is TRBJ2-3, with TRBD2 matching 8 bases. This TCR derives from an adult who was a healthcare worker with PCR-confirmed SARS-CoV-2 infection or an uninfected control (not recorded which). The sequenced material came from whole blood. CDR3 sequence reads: CATSDRLASDTQYF. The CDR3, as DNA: TGTGCCACCAGTGACCGACTAGCGTCAGATACGCAGTATTTT.